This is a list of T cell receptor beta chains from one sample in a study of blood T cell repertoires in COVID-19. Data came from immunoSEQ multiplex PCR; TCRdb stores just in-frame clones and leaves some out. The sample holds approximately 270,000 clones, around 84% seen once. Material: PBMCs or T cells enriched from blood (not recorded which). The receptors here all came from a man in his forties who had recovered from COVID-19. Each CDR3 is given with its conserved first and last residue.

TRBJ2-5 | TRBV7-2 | CASSLVSGGEETQYF
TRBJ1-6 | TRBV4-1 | CASSQAGGKDSPLHF
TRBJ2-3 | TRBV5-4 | CASSLGLAGGTDTQYF
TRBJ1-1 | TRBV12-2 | CASRLASRHEAFF
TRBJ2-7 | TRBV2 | CASQGLAYYEQYF
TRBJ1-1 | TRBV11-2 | CASSLRGTGGRGRAEAFF
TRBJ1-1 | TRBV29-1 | CSVAVGQGASEAFF
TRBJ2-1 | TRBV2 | CASSDLAGSPNEQFF
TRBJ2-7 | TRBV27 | CASSFGLAASEQYF
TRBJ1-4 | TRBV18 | CASSPQGIDEKLFF